The TCR beta chain described here comes from a study of technical replicates of blood from a few donors. Profiling relied on immunoSEQ multiplex PCR, and the TCRdb table lists in-frame clones only, not all of them. The sample contains roughly 76,000 clones, 91% of which appear only once. The CDR3 is 17 amino acids in total, end residues counted. Remarks on this clone: It is unclear where the CDR3 begins or ends on the DNA, so no DNA is shown, and the CDR3 is as TCRdb lists it.

The sequence was collected from a human donor in good health. Some clones in this sample may be carry-over from other donors' samples. The J gene is TRBJ2-5, the V gene TRBV21-1; the DNA was not used to check the table's D call, TRBD2. TRBV21-1 is designated a pseudogene. The sample comprised T cells isolated from PBMCs. CDR3 amino acids: CASSKLGVAGGSETQYF.